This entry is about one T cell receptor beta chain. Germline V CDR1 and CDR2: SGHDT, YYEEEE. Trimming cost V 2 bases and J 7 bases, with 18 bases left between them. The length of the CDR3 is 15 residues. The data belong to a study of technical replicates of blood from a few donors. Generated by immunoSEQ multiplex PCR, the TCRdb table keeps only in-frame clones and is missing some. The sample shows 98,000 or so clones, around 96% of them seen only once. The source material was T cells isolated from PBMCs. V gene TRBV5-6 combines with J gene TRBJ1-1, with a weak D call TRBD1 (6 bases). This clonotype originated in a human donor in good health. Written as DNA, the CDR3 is TGTGCCAGCAGCTTCCCTATTCAGGGGATTAATGAAGCTTTCTTT. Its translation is CASSFPIQGINEAFF.